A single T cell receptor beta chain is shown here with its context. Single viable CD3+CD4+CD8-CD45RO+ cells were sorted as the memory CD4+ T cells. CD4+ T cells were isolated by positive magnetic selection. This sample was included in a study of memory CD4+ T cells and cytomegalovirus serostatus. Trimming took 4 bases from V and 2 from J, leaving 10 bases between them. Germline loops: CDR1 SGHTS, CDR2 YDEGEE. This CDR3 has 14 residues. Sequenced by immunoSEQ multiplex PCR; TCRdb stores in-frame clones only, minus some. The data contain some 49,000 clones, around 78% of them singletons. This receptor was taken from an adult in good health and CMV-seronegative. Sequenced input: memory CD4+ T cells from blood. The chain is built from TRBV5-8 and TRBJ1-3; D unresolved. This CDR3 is CASSLGNTGNTIYF. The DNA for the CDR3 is TGTGCCAGCAGCCTTGGGAACACTGGAAACACCATATATTTT.